The clone carrying this T cell receptor (beta chain) was detected only a few times. The antigen is not known. This specimen comes from a study of shared clonotypes between healthy human individuals. Study outcomes and limitations: Apart from blood, nothing was sampled; tissue repertoires likely differ.

Assay execution took place at the deep level. Assay: immunoSEQ multiplex PCR; the TCRdb copy retains only in-frame clones and omits some. The sample comprises around 450,000 clones, about 76% of which are singletons, and roughly 13% rests with the top ten. Looked up from germline, CDR1 is SGDLS and CDR2 is YYNGEE. V lost 3 bases, J lost 5 bases, and 18 bases stayed unmatched. The CDR3 covers 20 residues. This TCR came from a woman in her thirties or forties in good health. Some clones in this sample may be carry-over from other donors' samples. Specimen: PBMCs. The chain couples TRBV9 to TRBJ2-1, with 12 bases fitting TRBD1. The CDR3 spells CASSDTPGQGAASGHNEQFF. As DNA, the CDR3 is TGTGCCAGCAGCGACACCCCGGGACAGGGGGCGGCTAGCGGGCACAATGAGCAGTTCTTC.